The rows below give T cell receptor beta chains drawn from one sample of a study of blood T cell repertoires in COVID-19. Produced via immunoSEQ multiplex PCR; TCRdb's table is partial and in-frame only. The sample consists of roughly 110,000 clones, over 75% of them appearing once. Sequencing was performed on peripheral blood. Source of these receptors: a woman in her 70s who had recovered from COVID-19. Each CDR3 is given with its conserved first and last residue. For some rows the clone size is stated as once, few or many, or as a class when expanded; others skip it.

clone size: .; V gene: TRBV6-1; CDR3 protein: CASSESGVAGEYF
clone size: few; V gene: TRBV5-1; CDR3 protein: CASSLALRLAGVPAGELFF
clone size: .; V gene: TRBV7-3; CDR3 protein: CASSRGTSGNTGELFF
clone size: .; V gene: TRBV28; CDR3 protein: CASEPAGPSRGQNFNYGYTF
clone size: .; V gene: TRBV10-3; CDR3 protein: CAIGKGTGEETQYF
clone size: .; V gene: TRBV28; CDR3 protein: CASSFSGQYYEQYF
clone size: .; V gene: TRBV7-3; CDR3 protein: CASSFQQATEAFF
clone size: .; V gene: TRBV5-1; CDR3 protein: CASSSTSGHYNEQFF
clone size: .; V gene: TRBV27; CDR3 protein: CASRDREGYGYTF
clone size: .; V gene: TRBV12-3/TRBV12-4; CDR3 protein: CASSLARGGYTF
clone size: .; V gene: TRBV9; CDR3 protein: CASSVGSGGEQFF
clone size: once; V gene: TRBV28; CDR3 protein: CASSSPSQPQHF
clone size: .; V gene: TRBV29-1; CDR3 protein: CSVARLAGGNNEQFF
clone size: .; V gene: TRBV12-3/TRBV12-4; CDR3 protein: CASSLPKTTIYF
clone size: few; V gene: TRBV5-4; CDR3 protein: CASSLGTGQTYEQYF
clone size: .; V gene: TRBV13; CDR3 protein: CASSSKGSTGDGTQYF
clone size: .; V gene: TRBV6-5; CDR3 protein: CASSYLVGPRRGAFF
clone size: .; V gene: TRBV4-3; CDR3 protein: CASSQGLAEAGELFF
clone size: once; V gene: TRBV2; CDR3 protein: CASSDGWRVSNQPQHF
clone size: .; V gene: TRBV3-1/TRBV3-2; CDR3 protein: CASSQGPGFSYEQYF
clone size: .; V gene: TRBV19; CDR3 protein: CASSIDSTGEQPQHF
clone size: .; V gene: TRBV4-3; CDR3 protein: CASSQGGLADHNEQFF
clone size: few; V gene: TRBV5-6; CDR3 protein: CASSVPRDRVYEQYF
clone size: few; V gene: TRBV7-9; CDR3 protein: CASSTPTSPDTQYF
clone size: .; V gene: TRBV28; CDR3 protein: CASSWPSGRGGFTDTQYF
clone size: .; V gene: TRBV4-3; CDR3 protein: CASSHSFSYEQYF
clone size: .; V gene: TRBV5-4; CDR3 protein: CASSSPGLAGRNEQYF
clone size: few; V gene: TRBV25-1; CDR3 protein: CAVSGGAASGNTIYF
clone size: .; V gene: TRBV7-2; CDR3 protein: CASSLGAGTSTDTQYF
clone size: .; V gene: TRBV2; CDR3 protein: CASSGLTGGVVNYTF
clone size: .; V gene: TRBV2; CDR3 protein: CASSGNRGQETQYF
clone size: .; V gene: TRBV2; CDR3 protein: CASCTGASTGELFF
clone size: .; V gene: TRBV4-3; CDR3 protein: CASSQDRGQGGAPLHF
clone size: .; V gene: TRBV5-4; CDR3 protein: CASRLASGRGEEQFF
clone size: .; V gene: TRBV27; CDR3 protein: CASSFRGSYNEQFF
clone size: .; V gene: TRBV19; CDR3 protein: CASSLETGNYEQYF
clone size: .; V gene: TRBV18; CDR3 protein: CASSPLDRGSYNEQFF